This paragraph covers one T cell receptor (beta chain) sequence. The antigen is undetermined. These data belong to a study of shared clonotypes between healthy human individuals. On the study more broadly: Each donor's CD4 naive and CD4 memory cells filled three plates apiece, CD8 naive two, and CD8 memory one.

General observations from the study: The authors sampled blood alone, and tissue repertoires likely differ.

Naivety among CD8 cells was defined by CD45RO negativity and positive CCR7 selection, thereby excluding terminally differentiated effector memory CD45RA+ cells. Sequencing was performed with immunoSEQ multiplex PCR; in TCRdb, only in-frame clones are kept and a portion is missing. The sample shows about 2 million clones, approximately 94% of them seen only once. This CDR3 has 15 residues. V lost 4 bases and J lost 2; bases outside the gene matches: 7. CDR1 is SGHRS and CDR2 is YFSETQ in the germline V gene. The chain employs TRBV5-1 and TRBJ2-3; 7 nucleotides match TRBD2. The receptor's source is a man aged 18 to 29 in good health. Sequenced sample: naive CD8+ T cells sorted from blood. In DNA form, the CDR3 reads TGCGCCAGCAGCGCCAGCGGGATATTCACAGATACGCAGTATTTT. This gives the protein CASSASGIFTDTQYF. Complete variable domain (other parts from reference TRBV5-1 and TRBJ2-3): KAGVTQTPRYLIKTRGQQVTLSCSPISGHRSVSWYQQTPGQGLQFLFEYFSETQRNKGNFPGRFSGRQFSNSRSEMNVSTLELGDSALYLCASSASGIFTDTQYFGPGTRLTVL.